This TCR beta chain derives from a study of cytomegalovirus exposure and HLA in healthy donors. Germline V gene data show CDR1 as SGHTA and CDR2 as FQGNSA. The CDR3 has 15 residues. Deletions cut 6 bases from V and 1 base from J, with 16 bases between. The study ran its PCR with 60 Vbeta and 13 Jbeta primers. Using immunoSEQ multiplex PCR, the repertoire was profiled, and TCRdb retains in-frame clones only, with some absent. Among around 130,000 clones listed, around 67% were seen once. A note on this clone: Antigen unknown.

Points from the study as a whole: With further analysis later on, most CMV-associated TCR beta chains appeared HLA-restricted. Reportedly, a later analysis found an Asian-associated ancestry cluster had fewer N-insertions than the roughly 700-donor mean. Some V segments could not be told apart, so they were left out, TRBV6-2 and TRBV6-3 among them.

Sequencing used PBMCs. This chain connects TRBV7-2 to TRBJ2-7, with D tentatively TRBD2 (6 bases). The TCR sequence derives from a woman aged 40-49 years in good health and CMV-seropositive. The CDR3 nucleotides are TGTGCCAGCAGTCACCGGGACTCCAAGTCCTACGAGCAGTACTTC. It translates to CASSHRDSKSYEQYF.